The 32 T cell receptor beta chains in this list originate from one sample, sequenced in a study of graft-versus-host responses after intestinal transplantation. Graft tissue was processed to release intraepithelial and lamina propria lymphocytes. The data were produced by immunoSEQ multiplex PCR, yet TCRdb's version contains in-frame clones alone and is incomplete. The sample holds about 9,800 clones, about 78% seen once. The source material was ileum tissue, sampled approximately 530 days after intestinal transplant. The receptors were sampled from a human patient who received an intestinal transplant, so some T cells may come from the graft donor.

The chain employs TRBV15 and TRBJ2-2, with 11 bases fitting TRBD1. In germline, CDR1 is LNHNV, CDR2 YYDKDF (reference sequence). The J segment lost 4 bases and the V segment lost 6 bases, leaving 1 base of the junction unmatched. The CDR3 extends over 14 amino acids. The CDR3 region is CATRGTGGTGELFF. The DNA of the CDR3 is TGTGCCACCAGAGGGACAGGGGGCACCGGGGAGCTGTTTTTT.

The V gene is TRBV7-2, the J gene TRBJ2-3; unclear D gene. Germline assignment: CDR1 SGHTA and CDR2 FQGNSA. Trimming removed 4 bases at V and 5 bases at J, with 10 bases between. The CDR3 is 13 residues long. In DNA form, the CDR3 reads TGTGCCAGCAGCTCGCAAGTGGGAGATACGCAGTATTTT. This sequence encodes CASSSQVGDTQYF.

This clone occurred once. The chain couples TRBV15 to TRBJ1-3, with a weak D call TRBD1 (5 bases). Trimming removed 5 bases at V and 4 bases at J, with 9 bases between. CDR1 and CDR2 (germline): LNHNV, YYDKDF (reference sequence). CDR3 length: 13 amino acids. The CDR3 loop reads CATSGGRGNTIYF. The CDR3 bases are TGTGCCACCAGCGGGGGTAGAGGAAACACCATATATTTT.

J is TRBJ1-5 and V is TRBV27, with 10 bases that match TRBD1. J was trimmed by 0 bases and V by 6 bases; bases with no gene match: 17. Germline V gene lookup returns CDR1 MNHEY and CDR2 SMNVEV (reference sequence). The CDR3 consists of 20 residues. In DNA form, the CDR3 reads TGTGCCAGCAGCCAAAGGGGGACAGGGGCGAACCACTATAGCAATCAGCCCCAGCATTTT. Protein product: CASSQRGTGANHYSNQPQHF.

A remark on this clone: At one boundary the junction diverges from the germline segment, which might be a read error. The chain employs TRBV7-2 and TRBJ1-5, with D possibly being TRBD1 (6 bases). This CDR3 is built from 15 residues. Germline lookup yields CDR1 SGHTA and CDR2 FQGNSA. CDR3 in amino acids: CAGSLGSRGLQPQHF. The CDR3 DNA is TGTGCCGGCAGCTTAGGTAGCAGGGGTTTACAGCCCCAGCATTTT.

The chain links TRBV10-3 to TRBJ2-5; TRBD2 agrees at 8 bases. CDR1 is ENHRY, CDR2 SYGVKD, per germline. J was trimmed by 5 bases and V by 3 bases; bases with no gene match: 8. This CDR3 has 15 residues. The CDR3 sequence is CAISEPRGGLETQYF. The CDR3 nucleotides read TGTGCCATCAGTGAACCCCGGGGGGGGCTGGAGACCCAGTACTTC.

Comments on this clone: An end of the junction differs from the germline gene, which may be a read error. The gene calls are TRBV6-5 and TRBJ2-5, with unresolved D. The CDR3 extends over 12 amino acids. Germline V gene lookup returns CDR1 MNHEY and CDR2 SVGAGI. DNA for the CDR3: TGTGCCAGCAGCCAAAAGATAGGTACCCAGCACTTC. It encodes CASSQKIGTQHF.

Here the CDR3 reads CASSQTGTGGDYGYTF. Here the CDR3 DNA reads TGTGCCAGCAGCCAAACCGGGACAGGGGGCGACTATGGCTACACCTTC. The rearrangement uses TRBV5-6 and TRBJ1-2; 12 positions agree with TRBD1. The CDR3 sequence is 16 residues long. Germline trimming cut 4 bases from V and 3 bases from J; bases unmatched to any gene: 7. Germline CDR1 is SGHDT and CDR2 is YYEEEE.

The chain uses TRBV5-1 and TRBJ2-7; D gene uncertain. This CDR3 is built from 14 residues. CDR1 is SGHRS, CDR2 YFSETQ, per germline. The germline V and J ends were trimmed by 2 bases and 1 base, with 10 bases remaining between them. This CDR3 is CASSLLGLSYEQYF. CDR3 DNA: TGCGCCAGCAGCTTACTGGGGTTATCCTACGAGCAGTACTTC.

V gene TRBV11-2 combines with J gene TRBJ2-3; 10 bases are a match to TRBD2. Germline V gene sequence: CDR1 SGHAT, CDR2 FQNNGV. Trimming took 5 bases from V and 7 from J; bases not matched to a gene: 6. The CDR3 length is 14 residues. CDR3 residues: CASSRGTSDNTQYF. The CDR3 nucleotides read TGTGCCAGCAGCCGGGGGACTAGCGACAATACGCAGTATTTT. The variable domain in full, completed from reference TRBV11-2 and TRBJ2-3, reads EAGVAQSPRYKIIEKRQSVAFWCNPISGHATLYWYQQILGQGPKLLIQFQNNGVVDDSQLPKDRFSAERLKGVDSTLKIQPAKLEDSAVYLCASSRGTSDNTQYFGPGTRLTVL.

This clone was seen only a few times. The chain has TRBV6-1 and TRBJ2-7; D may be TRBD1 (6 bases). The ends were cut back, 3 bases at V and 5 bases at J, with 11 bases in the middle. From germline, CDR1 is MNHNS and CDR2 SASEGT. CDR3 length: 13 residues. The CDR3 loop reads CASSDPQGDEQYF. CDR3 nucleotide sequence: TGTGCCAGCAGTGATCCACAGGGCGACGAGCAGTACTTC.

The rearrangement uses TRBV4-2 and TRBJ1-5, with 10 nucleotides matching TRBD1. The CDR3 totals 16 residues. Unmatched junction bases numbered 7, after V lost 2 bases and J lost 6 bases. Germline CDR1 is LGHNA and CDR2 is YNFKEQ. CDR3 in DNA: TGTGCCAGCAGCCAAATAGGACAGGGGGAATTTCAGCCCCAGCATTTT. This sequence encodes CASSQIGQGEFQPQHF.

The chain recombines TRBV10-3 with TRBJ1-5; 7 bases align to TRBD1. After removal of 3 bases from V and 3 bases from J, the junction contained 8 bases not matched to a gene. The CDR3 totals 16 residues. Germline values: CDR1 ENHRY, CDR2 SYGVKD. The CDR3 DNA follows: TGTGCCATCAGTGACTCTAGGGACAGTTACAATCAGCCCCAGCATTTT. Protein product: CAISDSRDSYNQPQHF.

This clone was picked up one time. The V and J genes are TRBV30 and TRBJ1-2; 10 bases are shared with TRBD1. The V and J ends lost 3 bases and 8 bases, in that order; junction bases with no gene match: 9. Germline CDR1 and CDR2: GTSNPN and SVGIG (reference sequence). CDR3 length: 14 amino acids. The CDR3 region has the DNA TGTGCCTGGAGCTATAGACAGGGGGCGGAGGGCTACACCTTC. The encoded protein is CAWSYRQGAEGYTF.

CDR3 bases: TGCGCCAGCAGCAAAACAGGGGGAAATGAAAAACTGTTTTTT. It yields the protein CASSKTGGNEKLFF. The gene calls are TRBV4-1 and TRBJ1-4; TRBD1 matches 8 bases. Trimming took 5 bases from V and 5 from J; bases not matched to a gene: 4. Germline-derived CDR1 and CDR2 are MGHRA and YSYEKL. The CDR3 spans 14 residues.

About this clone: Distinct nucleotide sequences in the sample also encode this CDR3. The CDR3 region is CASSLRGSGYEQYF. In DNA form, the CDR3 reads TGTGCCAGCAGTTTGCGGGGGTCGGGCTACGAGCAGTACTTC. The V call is TRBV27, the J call TRBJ2-7, with TRBD2 matching over 7 bases. CDR3 length equals 14 residues. V shed 3 bases, J shed 3 bases, and the junction held 5 bases outside the gene matches. Germline assignment: CDR1 MNHEY and CDR2 SMNVEV (reference sequence).

The V call is TRBV10-2, the J call TRBJ2-7; D uncertain. Deletions cut 3 bases from V and 3 bases from J, with 12 bases between. Germline V gene lookup returns CDR1 WSHSY and CDR2 SAAADI. This CDR3 is 14 amino acids long. This CDR3 is CASSESSSGYEQYF. In DNA form, the CDR3 reads TGCGCCAGCAGTGAAAGCTCTTCCGGCTACGAGCAGTACTTC.

V gene TRBV11-2 combines with J gene TRBJ1-3; weak D call: TRBD1 (6 bases). V lost 6 bases to trimming and J lost 6 bases, with 15 bases between them. The CDR3 is 14 amino acids. CDR1 SGHAT and CDR2 FQNNGV come from the germline V gene. CDR3 DNA: TGTGCCAGCAGTTCAGGACAGCGGATAAACACCATATATTTT. Its protein product is CASSSGQRINTIYF.

This clone occurred a few times. The V gene is TRBV15, the J gene TRBJ2-7; D possibly matches TRBD1 or TRBD2 (5 bases each). With 0 bases removed from V and 5 bases from J, the gap between germline ends came to 11 bases. Per germline, CDR1 LNHNV and CDR2 YYDKDF (reference sequence). This CDR3 is 14 amino acids long. The CDR3 loop is CATSRDPGGDEQYF. CDR3 nucleotide sequence: TGTGCCACCAGCAGAGATCCTGGGGGAGACGAGCAGTACTTC.

The chain links TRBV15 to TRBJ2-1; 10 nucleotides align to TRBD1. The V gene end was trimmed by 1 base and the J gene end by 10 bases; junction bases not matched to a gene: 7. The CDR3 contains 15 residues. The V gene's germline CDR1 is LNHNV and CDR2 YYDKDF (reference sequence). The CDR3 nucleotides read TGTGCCACCAGCAGAGGACAGGGGGCGACGAGGGAGCAGTTCTTC. Protein product: CATSRGQGATREQFF.

This clone came up a few times. This sequence joins TRBV6-6 and TRBJ2-7; D may be TRBD1 or TRBD2 (5 bases each). Germline-derived CDR1 and CDR2 are MNHNY and SVGAGI (reference sequence). The CDR3 has 15 amino acids. V was pared by 2 bases and J by 6 bases, with 17 bases between. CDR3 loop: CASSYGTPTVSEQYF. The CDR3 nucleotides are TGTGCCAGCAGTTACGGGACGCCCACGGTGAGCGAGCAGTACTTC.

The chain joins TRBV4-1 to TRBJ2-2, with 10 nucleotides matching TRBD1. The V and J ends lost 4 bases and 3 bases, in that order; junction bases with no gene match: 2. Per the germline V gene, CDR1 is MGHRA and CDR2 is YSYEKL. The CDR3 runs 15 residues. The CDR3 reads CASSLGQGYTGELFF. As DNA, the CDR3 is TGCGCCAGCAGCCTGGGACAGGGGTACACCGGGGAGCTGTTTTTT.

The chain has TRBV27 and TRBJ2-1; D uncertain. CDR3 length: 16 residues. The V end lost 5 bases, the J end lost 1 base, and 15 bases lay between the germline ends. Germline V CDR1 and CDR2: MNHEY, SMNVEV (reference sequence). DNA for the CDR3: TGTGCCAGCAGTCAATCGCCGGGCCAATCCTACAATGAGCAGTTCTTC. It translates to CASSQSPGQSYNEQFF.

This chain joins TRBV2 and TRBJ2-7; D uncertain. The V gene's germline CDR1 is SNHLY and CDR2 FYNNEI. The CDR3 extends over 14 amino acids. V was pared by 7 bases and J by 2 bases, with 15 bases between. The CDR3 bases are TGTGCCAGCATGGGTTTGGACCGAACCTACGAGCAGTACTTC. It specifies CASMGLDRTYEQYF.

This clone came up a few times. The rearrangement uses TRBV6-4 and TRBJ1-6; TRBD1 is a possible D gene (5 bases). The V gene lost 2 bases and the J gene lost 9 bases, with 8 bases spanning the gap. This CDR3 has 13 amino acids. The germline V gene has CDR1 MRHNA and CDR2 SNTAGT. The CDR3, as DNA: TGTGCCAGCAGTGACGGTGACAGTTCACCCCTCCACTTT. It translates to CASSDGDSSPLHF.

The chain employs TRBV7-9 and TRBJ2-6; D is undetermined. The length of the CDR3 is 14 residues. V was pared by 6 bases and J by 0 bases, with 6 bases between. The germline gives CDR1 SEHNR, CDR2 FQNEAQ (reference sequence). The CDR3 region has the DNA TGTGCCAGCAGTCATAGCTCTGGGGCCAACGTCCTGACTTTC. Amino acids: CASSHSSGANVLTF.

This clone was observed a handful of times. The chain combines TRBV5-1 with TRBJ1-4; D is ambiguous. Deletions cut 0 bases from V and 0 bases from J, with 6 bases between. Germline-derived CDR1 and CDR2 are SGHRS and YFSETQ. The CDR3 runs to 15 residues. CDR3 bases: TGCGCCAGCAGCTTGGGCGGAGCAACTAATGAAAAACTGTTTTTT. It is translated as CASSLGGATNEKLFF. The variable domain in full, completed from reference TRBV5-1 and TRBJ1-4, reads KAGVTQTPRYLIKTRGQQVTLSCSPISGHRSVSWYQQTPGQGLQFLFEYFSETQRNKGNFPGRFSGRQFSNSRSEMNVSTLELGDSALYLCASSLGGATNEKLFFGSGTQLSVL.

The chain uses TRBV30 and TRBJ1-2; 8 positions match TRBD1. The germline gives CDR1 GTSNPN, CDR2 SVGIG (reference sequence). This CDR3 has 13 residues. J gave up 3 bases and V 5 bases, and 5 bases lay outside the gene matches. The CDR3 is CAWSGGKDYGYTF. CDR3 DNA sequence: TGTGCCTGGTCAGGGGGCAAAGACTATGGCTACACCTTC.

This clone was seen just once. This sequence joins TRBV28 and TRBJ2-5; 12 bases fit TRBD2. Germline CDR1 and CDR2: MDHEN and SYDVKM. The CDR3 totals 16 residues. Trimming at V came to 4 bases and at J to 3 bases, leaving 6 bases not matched to a gene. CDR3 sequence reads: CASSSGLAGMEETQYF. The DNA for the CDR3 is TGTGCCAGCAGTTCCGGACTAGCGGGGATGGAAGAGACCCAGTACTTC.

Details on this clone: Being one base from a much bigger clone, this may be a read error. The chain employs TRBV6-1 and TRBJ1-2; TRBD1 agrees at 11 bases. CDR3 length: 15 residues. Germline V lookup: CDR1 MNHNS, CDR2 SASEGT. CDR3 nucleotides: TGTGCCAGCAGGGAAGCCGGGACAGGGGGCTATGGCTACACCTTC. As protein: CASREAGTGGYGYTF.

This chain links TRBV19 with TRBJ2-5; D uncertain. The end of the DNA is better explained by TRBJ2-7, so the J call may be wrong. This CDR3 contains 14 residues. Germline lookup yields CDR1 LNHDA and CDR2 SQIVND (reference sequence). CDR3 bases: TGTGCCAGTAGCGAATTTAGGAGCTCCTACGAGCAGTACTTC. It translates to CASSEFRSSYEQYF.

This clone has only one observation. In DNA, the CDR3 is TGTGCCAGCAGCTTAGGTAGCAGGGGTTTACAGCCCCAGCATTTT. Protein product: CASSLGSRGLQPQHF. J is TRBJ1-5 and V is TRBV7-2, with D possibly matching TRBD1 (6 bases). Germline values: CDR1 SGHTA, CDR2 FQGNSA. The V gene lost 1 base and the J gene lost 7 bases, with 14 bases spanning the gap. There are 15 residues in the CDR3.